This T cell receptor (beta chain) was captured by sequencing in a study of T cell responses to AZD1222 COVID-19 vaccine. At the level of the study: Recipients boosted at about 4 weeks or about 12 weeks are pooled. Notes on the study in general: Donors were mostly white British, more females; clonal diversity possibly underestimated. Of the AZD1222 recipients, only five to seven were seropositive at baseline.

Libraries were prepared by immunoSEQ multiplex PCR; TCRdb keeps only in-frame clonotypes and omits some of them. The sample includes around 170,000 clones, roughly 88% of them seen just once. V was pared by 0 bases and J by 5 bases, with 10 bases between. The CDR3 is 14 residues long. CDR1 is MGHRA and CDR2 is YSYEKL in the germline V gene. This clone was seen just once. The target antigen is unknown. The material was peripheral blood, obtained on day 0 of AZD1222 vaccination. This TCR derives from an adult in good health. The rearrangement links TRBV4-1 to TRBJ2-5, with D tentatively TRBD1 (6 bases). CDR3 region: CASSQDQGTETQYF. The CDR3 bases are TGCGCCAGCAGCCAAGATCAGGGGACGGAGACCCAGTACTTC.